This note documents a single T cell receptor (beta chain) sequence. Unmatched junction bases numbered 2, after V lost 4 bases and J lost 1 base. The CDR3 spans 16 residues. Germline CDR1 LGHDT, CDR2 YNNKEL (reference sequence). This entry is derived from a study of blood T cell repertoires in COVID-19. The wider study: Samples came from the United States, Italy and Spain, spanning acute and convalescent COVID-19.

TCRdb's copy holds only in-frame clones and misses some; the assay was immunoSEQ multiplex PCR. The sample consists of more than 95,000 clones, approximately 85% of them appearing once. This clonotype originated in a man at least 80 years old with active or convalescent COVID-19. This chain joins TRBV3-1 (or the pseudogene TRBV3-2) and TRBJ2-1; 12 nucleotides align to TRBD2. The sample comprised peripheral blood. CDR3 region: CASSPLAGGSYNEQFF. The DNA for the CDR3 is TGTGCCAGCAGCCCACTAGCGGGGGGTTCCTACAATGAGCAGTTCTTC.